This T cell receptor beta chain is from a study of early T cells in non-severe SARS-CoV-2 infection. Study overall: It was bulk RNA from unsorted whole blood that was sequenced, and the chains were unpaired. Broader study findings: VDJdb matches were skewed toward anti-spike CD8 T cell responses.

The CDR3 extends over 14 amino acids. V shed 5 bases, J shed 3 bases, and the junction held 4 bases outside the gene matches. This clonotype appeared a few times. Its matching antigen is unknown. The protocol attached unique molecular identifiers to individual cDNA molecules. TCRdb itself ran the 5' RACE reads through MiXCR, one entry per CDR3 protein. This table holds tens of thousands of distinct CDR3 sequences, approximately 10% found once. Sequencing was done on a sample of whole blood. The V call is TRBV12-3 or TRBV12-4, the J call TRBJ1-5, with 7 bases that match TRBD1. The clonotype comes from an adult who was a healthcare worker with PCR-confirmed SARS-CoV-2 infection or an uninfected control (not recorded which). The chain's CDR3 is CASSPGQYNQPQHF. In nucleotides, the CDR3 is TGTGCCAGCAGTCCGGGACAGTACAATCAGCCCCAGCATTTT.